This TCR beta chain was recovered during a study of shared clonotypes between healthy human individuals. All of the donors resided in Nashville, Tennessee, and each was a Caucasian adult. Trimming stripped 0 bases from V and 0 bases from J, with 12 bases between. The CDR3 has 16 residues. Germline V lookup: CDR1 LNHNV, CDR2 YYDKDF (reference sequence). Some clones are missing from TCRdb's copy, which holds only in-frame ones; the method was immunoSEQ multiplex PCR. The profile shows a few million clones, over 90% of them singletons. This sequence originates from a young man in good health. Some clones in this sample may be carry-over from other donors' samples. The material sequenced was naive CD4+ T cells from PBMCs. Subset indicated: CD45RA+ positively selected. The chain carries TRBV15 and TRBJ2-7, with D unresolved. CDR3 loop: CATSRDHRVSSYEQYF. CDR3 DNA sequence: TGTGCCACCAGCAGAGATCATCGGGTGAGCTCCTACGAGCAGTACTTC. The full variable domain, completed using reference TRBV15 and TRBJ2-7, is DAMVIQNPRYQVTQFGKPVTLSCSQTLNHNVMYWYQQKSSQAPKLLFHYYDKDFNNEADTPDNFQSRRPNTSFCFLDIRSPGLGDTAMYLCATSRDHRVSSYEQYFGPGTRLTVT.